Detailed here is one T cell receptor beta chain. What it binds is not known. Gene labels here are mouse ones. Read data end 1 residue before the CDR3 end; the end is taken from the germline J gene. This sample was taken from a study of tissue T cells after allogeneic stem cell transplantation. The study's findings and limits: Tissue-detected TCR repertoire was only partly captured by blood and spleen T cells.

Sequencing was performed with immunoSEQ multiplex PCR; in TCRdb, only in-frame clones are kept and a portion is missing. This sample has roughly 20,000 clones; approximately 69% occur once, and the top ten carry 0.41%. This CDR3 region has 15 residues. Trimming took off 1 base at V and 3 bases at J, with 9 bases between the two ends. Germline assignment: CDR1 LGHNA and CDR2 YNLKQL (reference sequence). The material sequenced was blood. The sequence was collected from a female BALB/c mouse in good health. This strain's MHC haplotype is H2-d. The chain recombines TRBV5 with TRBJ1-4; TRBD1 might be the D (5 bases). The CDR3 sequence: CASSQGAGTNERLFF. The part of the CDR3 DNA that was read is TGTGCCAGCAGCCAAGGGGCAGGGACCAACGAAAGATTATTT.